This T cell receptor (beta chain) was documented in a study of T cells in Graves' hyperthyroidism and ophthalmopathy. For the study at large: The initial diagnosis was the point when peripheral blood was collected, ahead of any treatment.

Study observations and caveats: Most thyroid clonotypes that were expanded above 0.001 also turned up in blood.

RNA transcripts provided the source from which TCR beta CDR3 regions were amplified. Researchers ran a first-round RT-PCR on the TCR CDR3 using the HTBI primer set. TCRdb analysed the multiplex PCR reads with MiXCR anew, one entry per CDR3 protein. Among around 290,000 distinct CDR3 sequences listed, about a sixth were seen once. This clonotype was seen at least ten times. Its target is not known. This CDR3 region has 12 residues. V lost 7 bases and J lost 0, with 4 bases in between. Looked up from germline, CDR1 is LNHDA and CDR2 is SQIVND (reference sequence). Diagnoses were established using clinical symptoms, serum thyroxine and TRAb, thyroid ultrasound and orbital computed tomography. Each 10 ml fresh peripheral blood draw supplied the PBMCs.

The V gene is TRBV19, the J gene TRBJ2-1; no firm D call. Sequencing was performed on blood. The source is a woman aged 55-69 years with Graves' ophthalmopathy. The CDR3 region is CASTNSYNEQFF. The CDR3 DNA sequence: TGTGCCAGTACCAACTCCTACAATGAGCAGTTCTTC.